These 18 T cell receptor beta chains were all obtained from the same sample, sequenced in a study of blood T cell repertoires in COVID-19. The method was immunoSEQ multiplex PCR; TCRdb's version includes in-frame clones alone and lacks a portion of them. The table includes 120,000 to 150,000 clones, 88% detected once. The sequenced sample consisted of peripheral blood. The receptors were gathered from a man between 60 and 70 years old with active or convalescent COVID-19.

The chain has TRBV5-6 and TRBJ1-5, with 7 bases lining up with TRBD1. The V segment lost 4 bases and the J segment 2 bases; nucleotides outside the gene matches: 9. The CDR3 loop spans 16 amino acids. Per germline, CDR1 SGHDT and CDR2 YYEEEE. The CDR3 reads CASSIRGGQGNQPQHF. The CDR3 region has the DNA TGTGCCAGCAGCATTAGAGGGGGCCAAGGCAATCAGCCCCAGCATTTT.

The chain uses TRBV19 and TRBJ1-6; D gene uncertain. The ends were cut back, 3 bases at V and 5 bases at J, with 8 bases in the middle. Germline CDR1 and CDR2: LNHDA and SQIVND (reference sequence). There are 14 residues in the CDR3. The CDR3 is CASSIQRDNSPLHF. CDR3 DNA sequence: TGTGCCAGTAGTATCCAGCGGGATAATTCACCCCTCCACTTT.

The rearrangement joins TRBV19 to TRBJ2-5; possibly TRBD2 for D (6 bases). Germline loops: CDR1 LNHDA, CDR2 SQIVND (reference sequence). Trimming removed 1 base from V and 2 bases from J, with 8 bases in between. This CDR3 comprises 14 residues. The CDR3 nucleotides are TGTGCCAGTAGTATAGGGACTAAACAAGAGACCCAGTACTTC. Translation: CASSIGTKQETQYF.

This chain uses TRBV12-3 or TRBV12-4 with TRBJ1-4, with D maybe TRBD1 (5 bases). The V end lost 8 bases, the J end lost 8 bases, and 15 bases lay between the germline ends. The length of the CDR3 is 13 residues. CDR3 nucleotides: TGTGCCAGCGGGGGGGGAAGAGGAGAAAAACTGTTTTTT. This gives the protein CASGGGRGEKLFF.

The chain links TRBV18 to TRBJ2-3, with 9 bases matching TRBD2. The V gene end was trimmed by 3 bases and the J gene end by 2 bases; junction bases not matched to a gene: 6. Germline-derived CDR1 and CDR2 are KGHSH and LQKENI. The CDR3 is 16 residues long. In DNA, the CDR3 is TGTGCCAGCTCACCGTCGAGACTAGCGGCCACAGATACGCAGTATTTT. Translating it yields CASSPSRLAATDTQYF.

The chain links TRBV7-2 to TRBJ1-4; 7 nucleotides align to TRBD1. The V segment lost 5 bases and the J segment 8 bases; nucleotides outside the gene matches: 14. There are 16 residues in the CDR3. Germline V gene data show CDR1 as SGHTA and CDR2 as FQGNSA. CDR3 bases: TGTGCCAGCAGCCCCACCGGACAGGCTAGGAGGGAAAAACTGTTTTTT. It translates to CASSPTGQARREKLFF.

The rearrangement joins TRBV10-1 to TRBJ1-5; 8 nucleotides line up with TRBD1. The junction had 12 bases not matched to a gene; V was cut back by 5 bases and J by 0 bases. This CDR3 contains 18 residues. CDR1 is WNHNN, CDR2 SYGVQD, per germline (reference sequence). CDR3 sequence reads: CASSPPDRGYCSNQPQHF. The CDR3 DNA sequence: TGCGCCAGCAGTCCTCCAGACAGGGGCTATTGTAGCAATCAGCCCCAGCATTTT.

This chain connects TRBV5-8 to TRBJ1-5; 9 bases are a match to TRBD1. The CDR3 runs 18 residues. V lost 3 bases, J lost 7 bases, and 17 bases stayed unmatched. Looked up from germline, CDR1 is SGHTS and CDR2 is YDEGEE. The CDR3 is CASSSSPVATGGRQPQHF. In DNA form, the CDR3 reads TGTGCCAGCAGCTCCTCACCCGTAGCGACAGGGGGAAGGCAGCCCCAGCATTTT. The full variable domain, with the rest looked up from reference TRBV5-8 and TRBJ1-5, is EAGVTQSPTHLIKTRGQQATLRCSPISGHTSVYWYQQALGLGLQFLLWYDEGEERNRGNFPPRFSGRQFPNYSSELNVNALELEDSALYLCASSSSPVATGGRQPQHFGDGTRLSIL.

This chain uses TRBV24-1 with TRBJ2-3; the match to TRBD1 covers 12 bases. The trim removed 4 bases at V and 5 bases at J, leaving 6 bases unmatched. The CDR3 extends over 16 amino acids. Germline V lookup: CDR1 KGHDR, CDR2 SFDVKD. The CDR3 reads CATSDPGTGGLDTQYF. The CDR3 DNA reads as TGTGCCACCAGTGACCCCGGGACAGGGGGCTTAGATACGCAGTATTTT.

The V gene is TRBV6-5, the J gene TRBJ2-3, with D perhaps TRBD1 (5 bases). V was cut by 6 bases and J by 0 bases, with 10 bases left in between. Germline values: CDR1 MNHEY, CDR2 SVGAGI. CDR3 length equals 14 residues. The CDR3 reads CASRDISSTDTQYF. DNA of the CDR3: TGTGCCAGCAGGGACATCTCTAGCACAGATACGCAGTATTTT.

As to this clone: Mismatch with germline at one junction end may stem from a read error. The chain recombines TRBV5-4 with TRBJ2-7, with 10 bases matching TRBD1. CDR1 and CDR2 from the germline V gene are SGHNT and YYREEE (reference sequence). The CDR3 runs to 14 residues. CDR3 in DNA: TGTGTCAGCAGCAAAGACAGGGGGCGGTACGAGCAGTACTTC. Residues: CVSSKDRGRYEQYF.

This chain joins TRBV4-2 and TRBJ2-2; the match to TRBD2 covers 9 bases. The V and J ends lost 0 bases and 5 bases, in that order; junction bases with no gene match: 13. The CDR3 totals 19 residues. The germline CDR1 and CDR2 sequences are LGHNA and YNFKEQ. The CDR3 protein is CASSQDPLRGLAWTGELFF. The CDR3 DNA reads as TGTGCCAGCAGCCAAGATCCCCTGAGGGGACTAGCTTGGACCGGGGAGCTGTTTTTT.

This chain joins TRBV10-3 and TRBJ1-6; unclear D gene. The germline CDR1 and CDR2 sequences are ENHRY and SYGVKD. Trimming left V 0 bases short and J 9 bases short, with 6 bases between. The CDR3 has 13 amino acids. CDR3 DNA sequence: TGTGCCATCAGTGAGTCGTGGGCTTCACCCCTCCACTTT. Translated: CAISESWASPLHF.

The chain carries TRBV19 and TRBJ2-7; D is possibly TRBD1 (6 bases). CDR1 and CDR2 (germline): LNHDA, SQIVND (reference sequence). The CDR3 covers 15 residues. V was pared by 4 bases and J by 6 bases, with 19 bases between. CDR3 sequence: CASSKAGTSVGEQYF. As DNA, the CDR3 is TGTGCCAGTAGTAAAGCCGGGACAAGTGTGGGCGAGCAGTACTTC. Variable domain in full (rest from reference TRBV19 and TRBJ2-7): DGGITQSPKYLFRKEGQNVTLSCEQNLNHDAMYWYRQDPGQGLRLIYYSQIVNDFQKGDIAEGYSVSREKKESFPLTVTSAQKNPTAFYLCASSKAGTSVGEQYFGPGTRLTVT.

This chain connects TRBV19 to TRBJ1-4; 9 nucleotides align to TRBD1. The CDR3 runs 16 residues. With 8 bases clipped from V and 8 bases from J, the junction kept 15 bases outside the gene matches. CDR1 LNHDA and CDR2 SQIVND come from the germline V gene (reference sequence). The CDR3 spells CASLRGQGIPGEKLFF. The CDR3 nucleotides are TGTGCCAGTCTCCGAGGACAGGGGATCCCTGGAGAAAAACTGTTTTTT.

The CDR3 here is CASSWGGGQYNEQFF. The CDR3 region has the DNA TGTGCCAGCAGCTGGGGGGGCGGACAGTACAATGAGCAGTTCTTC. This chain uses TRBV7-2 with TRBJ2-1, with a weak D call TRBD2 (7 bases). Germline-derived CDR1 and CDR2 are SGHTA and FQGNSA. Trimming took off 4 bases at V and 4 bases at J, with 14 bases between the two ends. This CDR3 is built from 15 residues. The full variable domain, completed using reference TRBV7-2 and TRBJ2-1, is GAGVSQSPSNKVTEKGKDVELRCDPISGHTALYWYRQSLGQGLEFLIYFQGNSAPDKSGLPSDRFSAERTGGSVSTLTIQRTQQEDSAVYLCASSWGGGQYNEQFFGPGTRLTVL.

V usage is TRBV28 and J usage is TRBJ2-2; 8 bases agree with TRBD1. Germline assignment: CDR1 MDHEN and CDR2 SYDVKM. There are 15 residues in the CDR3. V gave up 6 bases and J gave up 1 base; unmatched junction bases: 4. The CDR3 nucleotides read TGTGCCAGCAGGTCCGGGACAGGGAACACCGGGGAGCTGTTTTTT. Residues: CASRSGTGNTGELFF.

Here the CDR3 reads CAISGDREISGELFF. The CDR3 nucleotides are TGTGCCATCAGTGGGGACAGGGAAATATCCGGGGAGCTGTTTTTT. The genes are TRBV10-3 and TRBJ2-2; 9 bases are shared with TRBD1. With 4 bases clipped from V and 6 bases from J, the junction kept 6 bases outside the gene matches. The germline CDR1 and CDR2 sequences are ENHRY and SYGVKD. The CDR3 totals 15 residues.